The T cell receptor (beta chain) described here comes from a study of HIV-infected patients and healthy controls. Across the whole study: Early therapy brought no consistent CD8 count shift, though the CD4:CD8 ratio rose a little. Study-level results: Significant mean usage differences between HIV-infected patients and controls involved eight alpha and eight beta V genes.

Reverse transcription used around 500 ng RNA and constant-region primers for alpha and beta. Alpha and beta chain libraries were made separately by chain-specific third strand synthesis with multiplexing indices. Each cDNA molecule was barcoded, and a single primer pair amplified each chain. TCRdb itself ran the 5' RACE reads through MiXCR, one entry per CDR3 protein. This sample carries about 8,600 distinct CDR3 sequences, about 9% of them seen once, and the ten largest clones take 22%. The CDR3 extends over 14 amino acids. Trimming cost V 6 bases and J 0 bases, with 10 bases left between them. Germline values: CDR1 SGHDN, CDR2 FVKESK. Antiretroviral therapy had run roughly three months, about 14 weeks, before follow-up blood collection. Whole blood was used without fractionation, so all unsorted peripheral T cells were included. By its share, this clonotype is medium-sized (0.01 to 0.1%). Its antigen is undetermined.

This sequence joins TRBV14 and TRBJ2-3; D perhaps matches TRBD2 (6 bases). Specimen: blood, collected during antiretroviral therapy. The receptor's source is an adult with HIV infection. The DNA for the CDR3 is TGTGCCAGCAGGCGCGGGACTAGCACAGATACGCAGTATTTT. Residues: CASRRGTSTDTQYF.